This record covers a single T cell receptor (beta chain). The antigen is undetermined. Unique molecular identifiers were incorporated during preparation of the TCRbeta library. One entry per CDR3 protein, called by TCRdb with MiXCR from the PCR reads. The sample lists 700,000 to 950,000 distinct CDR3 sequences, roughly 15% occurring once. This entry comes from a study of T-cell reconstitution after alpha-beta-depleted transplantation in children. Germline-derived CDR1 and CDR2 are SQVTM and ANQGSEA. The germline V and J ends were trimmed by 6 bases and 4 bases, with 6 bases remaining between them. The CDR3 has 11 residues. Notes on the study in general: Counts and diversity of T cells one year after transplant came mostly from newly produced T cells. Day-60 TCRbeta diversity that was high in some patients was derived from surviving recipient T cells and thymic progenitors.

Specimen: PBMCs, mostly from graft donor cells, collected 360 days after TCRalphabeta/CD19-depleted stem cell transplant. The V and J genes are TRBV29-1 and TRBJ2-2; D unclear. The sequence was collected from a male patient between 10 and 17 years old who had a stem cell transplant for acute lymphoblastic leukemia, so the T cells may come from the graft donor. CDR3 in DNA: TGCAGCGTAGTTCGCACCGGGGAGCTGTTTTTT. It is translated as CSVVRTGELFF.